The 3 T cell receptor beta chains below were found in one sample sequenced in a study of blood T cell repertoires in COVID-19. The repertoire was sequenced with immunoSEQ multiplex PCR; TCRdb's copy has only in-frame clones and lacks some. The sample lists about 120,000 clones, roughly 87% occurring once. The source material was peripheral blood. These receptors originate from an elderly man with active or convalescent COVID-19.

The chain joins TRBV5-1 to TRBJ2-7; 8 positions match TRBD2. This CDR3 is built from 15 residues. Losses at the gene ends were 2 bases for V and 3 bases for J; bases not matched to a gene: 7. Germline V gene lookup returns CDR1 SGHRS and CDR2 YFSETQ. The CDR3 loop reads CASSFTAGADYEQYF. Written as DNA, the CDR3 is TGCGCCAGCAGCTTCACAGCGGGAGCTGACTACGAGCAGTACTTC. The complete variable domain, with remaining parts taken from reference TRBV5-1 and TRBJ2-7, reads KAGVTQTPRYLIKTRGQQVTLSCSPISGHRSVSWYQQTPGQGLQFLFEYFSETQRNKGNFPGRFSGRQFSNSRSEMNVSTLELGDSALYLCASSFTAGADYEQYFGPGTRLTVT.

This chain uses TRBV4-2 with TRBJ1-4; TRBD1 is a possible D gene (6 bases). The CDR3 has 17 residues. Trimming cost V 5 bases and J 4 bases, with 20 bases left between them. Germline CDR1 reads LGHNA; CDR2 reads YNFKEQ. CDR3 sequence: CASSKGEGEGINEKLFF. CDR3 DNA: TGTGCCAGCAGCAAAGGGGAGGGGGAGGGGATTAATGAAAAACTGTTTTTT.

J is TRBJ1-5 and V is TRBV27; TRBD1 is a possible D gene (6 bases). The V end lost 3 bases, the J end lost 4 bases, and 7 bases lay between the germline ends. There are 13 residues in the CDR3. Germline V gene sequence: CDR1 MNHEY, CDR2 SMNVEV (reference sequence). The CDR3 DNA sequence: TGTGCCAGCAGTTTCAGGGGTAATCAGCCCCAGCATTTT. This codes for CASSFRGNQPQHF.